This T cell receptor beta chain was captured in a study of shared clonotypes between healthy human individuals. Study observations and caveats: With a handful of donors compared, about 5.2% of naive CD4 clonotypes were shared. Compared with clonotypes that all four donors shared, non-shared clonotypes had lower generation probabilities.

A word on this clone: What it recognizes is unknown.

Selected positively for CCR7 and CD45RO-negative, naive CD8 cells excluded terminally differentiated effector memory CD45RA+ cells. Germline V gene sequence: CDR1 SGHNT, CDR2 YENEEA. The ends were cut back, 3 bases at V and 2 bases at J, with 12 bases in the middle. The CDR3 consists of 15 residues. Sequenced by immunoSEQ multiplex PCR; TCRdb stores in-frame clones only, minus some. In the table there are hundreds of thousands of clones, roughly 94% of which are singletons. Sample: naive CD8+ T cells sorted from blood. The source of this sequence is a man between 25 and 39 years old in good health. The chain carries TRBV11-3 and TRBJ2-3; D uncertain. The CDR3 nucleotides read TGTGCCAGCAGCTTCGGTGCGGCGGACACAGATACGCAGTATTTT. This codes for CASSFGAADTDTQYF.